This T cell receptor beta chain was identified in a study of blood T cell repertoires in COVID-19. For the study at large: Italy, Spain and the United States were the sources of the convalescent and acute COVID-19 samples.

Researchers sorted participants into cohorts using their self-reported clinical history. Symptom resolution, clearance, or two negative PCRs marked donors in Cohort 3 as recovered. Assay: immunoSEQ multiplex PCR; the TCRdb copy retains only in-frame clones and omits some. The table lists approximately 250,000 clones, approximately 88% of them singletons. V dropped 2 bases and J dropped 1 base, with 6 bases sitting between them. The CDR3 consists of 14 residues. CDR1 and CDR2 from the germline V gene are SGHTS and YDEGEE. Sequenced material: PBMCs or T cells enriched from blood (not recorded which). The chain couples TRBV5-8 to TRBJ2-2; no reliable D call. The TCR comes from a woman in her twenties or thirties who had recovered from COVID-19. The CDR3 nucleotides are TGTGCCAGCAGCTTAAGACTGAACACCGGGGAGCTGTTTTTT. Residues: CASSLRLNTGELFF.